This TCR beta chain was documented in a study of T-cell reconstitution after alpha-beta-depleted transplantation in children. General study results and limits: A year had passed since transplant, and T-cell counts and diversity by then came mostly from newly produced T cells. From surviving recipient T cells and thymic progenitors came the high day-60 TCRbeta diversity observed in some patients. Alpha-beta T cells present about two months after transplant were reported to originate from several hundred expanded graft clones.

From germline, CDR1 is SGHAT and CDR2 FQNNGV. With V trimmed by 3 bases and J by 11 bases, 6 bases remained unmatched. The CDR3 is 12 residues long. TCRbeta library preparation incorporated unique molecular identifiers. TCRdb reprocessed the PCR reads via MiXCR and lists one record per CDR3 protein. Among about 78,000 distinct CDR3 sequences, 14% were seen once, and the ten largest hold roughly 30%. This clonotype showed up just a few times. Antigen specificity is unknown. The chain carries TRBV11-2 and TRBJ2-7; TRBD2 agrees at 8 bases. The sequence was collected from a male patient aged 2-9 years who had a stem cell transplant for acute lymphoblastic leukemia, so the T cells may come from the graft donor. Sample: PBMCs, mostly from graft donor cells, taken 180 days after TCRalphabeta/CD19-depleted stem cell transplant. CDR3 sequence reads: CASSFTGGGEYF. DNA of the CDR3: TGTGCCAGCAGCTTTACCGGGGGGGGAGAGTACTTC.